This is a list of T cell receptor beta chains from one sample in a study of response to subunit inactivated influenza vaccine. TCRdb fed the RT-PCR reads into MiXCR, producing one record per CDR3 protein. The sample yields approximately 680,000 distinct CDR3 sequences, 15% to 19% seen once. Sequencing used PBMCs from blood, obtained roughly 12 days after vaccination. These receptors all stem from a man aged 50-60 years who received an inactivated influenza vaccine. CDR3s include the opening cysteine and the closing phenylalanine or tryptophan. Fields, in order: clone size, CDR3 length, V gene, J gene, D gene, CDR3 DNA, CDR3 protein. The D gene is left open where the match is weak. The size field is filled for only some rows; it gives once, few, many or a size class.

many	13	TRBV20-1	TRBJ2-7	NA	TGCAGTGCTAGCAAGGTCAGCTCCTACGAGCAGTACTTC	CSASKVSSYEQYF
NA	20	TRBV28	TRBJ2-7	TRBD2	TGTGCCAGCAGTTTTGGGTTCCTGGAGACTAGCGGGGGGGCCTCCTACGAGCAGTACTTC	CASSFGFLETSGGASYEQYF
NA	11	TRBV24-1	TRBJ2-7	NA	TGTGCCACCAGTGATTTCGGCGAGCAGTACTTC	CATSDFGEQYF
many	15	TRBV28	TRBJ2-7	NA	TGTGCCAGCAGTTTATGGGGGACATTCTCCTACGAGCAGTACTTC	CASSLWGTFSYEQYF
few	15	TRBV11-2	TRBJ2-7	TRBD2	TGTGCCAGCAGCATCTTACTAGCGGGGTCCCACGAGCAGTACTTC	CASSILLAGSHEQYF
many	12	TRBV12-3/TRBV12-4	TRBJ2-1	TRBD1	TGTGCCAGCACCAGACAGGGAAATGAGCAGTTCTTC	CASTRQGNEQFF
many	11	TRBV6-2/TRBV6-3	TRBJ1-4	NA	TGTGCCAGCACCGGTTCGGGAAAACTGTTTTTT	CASTGSGKLFF
NA	17	TRBV14	TRBJ1-1	NA	TGTGCCAGCAGCCAAAACCTAGGACCGCTCATGAACACTGAAGCTTTCTTT	CASSQNLGPLMNTEAFF
few	14	TRBV4-2	TRBJ1-5	NA	TGTGCCAGCAGCCAAGACGACGGTGAAAGGCCCCAGCATTTT	CASSQDDGERPQHF
many	15	TRBV5-1	TRBJ1-1	TRBD1	TGCGCCAGCAGCGGGACAGCCGGAGCGAACACTGAAGCTTTCTTT	CASSGTAGANTEAFF
few	15	TRBV7-9	TRBJ2-7	NA	TGTGCCAGCACCCTCAACCCCGGGCAGAGCTACGAGCAGTACTTC	CASTLNPGQSYEQYF
NA	15	TRBV12-3/TRBV12-4	TRBJ2-2	NA	TGTGCCAGCAGTTTTGGGACCCTCAACACCGGGGAGCTGTTTTTT	CASSFGTLNTGELFF
NA	17	TRBV29-1	TRBJ2-7	TRBD1	TGCAGCGTTGAAGCCCCGGGACAGGGGTTGAATTCGTACGAGCAGTACTTC	CSVEAPGQGLNSYEQYF
few	13	TRBV6-2/TRBV6-3	TRBJ1-1	NA	TGTGCCAGCAGTTACGCCACAGGGATGGAAGCTTTCTTT	CASSYATGMEAFF
NA	13	TRBV27	TRBJ2-1	NA	TGTGCCAGCAGTTTAACGGTTTCCAATGAGCAGTTCTTC	CASSLTVSNEQFF
few	14	TRBV20-1	TRBJ2-1	NA	TGCAGTGCTAGGGCCCTCCTTCGTAACAATGAGCAGTTCTTC	CSARALLRNNEQFF
NA	16	TRBV11-3	TRBJ2-3	TRBD2	TGTGCCAGCAGCAGAACCGGGACTAGCGGCACAGATACGCAGTATTTT	CASSRTGTSGTDTQYF
NA	14	TRBV5-1	TRBJ1-5	NA	TGCGCCAGCAGCTTGACGGGGGACTATCAGCCCCAGCATTTT	CASSLTGDYQPQHF
few	17	TRBV4-2	TRBJ2-3	NA	TGTGCCAGCAGCCCTGAGGGGGACTCCCCCAGAGGAGATACGCAGTATTTT	CASSPEGDSPRGDTQYF
NA	20	TRBV12-3/TRBV12-4	TRBJ2-1	TRBD2	TGTGCCAGCAGTTTGTACGGTCGGGGACTAGCGTTTAGCTCCTACAATGAGCAGTTCTTC	CASSLYGRGLAFSSYNEQFF
many	15	TRBV12-3/TRBV12-4	TRBJ1-1	NA	TGTGCCAGCAGTTTTGGGGGGTCGTTGTCGACTGAAGCTTTCTTT	CASSFGGSLSTEAFF
NA	12	TRBV10-3	TRBJ2-7	NA	TGTGCCATCAGTGATTTGACCTACGAGCAGTACTTC	CAISDLTYEQYF
NA	15	TRBV28	TRBJ2-3	TRBD2	TGTGCCAGCAGAGAAGCGGGATTCAACACAGATACGCAGTATTTT	CASREAGFNTDTQYF
NA	16	TRBV5-5	TRBJ2-7	NA	TGTGCCAGCAGCTTGGGTCCGGGAGTAGGATCCTACGAGCAGTACTTC	CASSLGPGVGSYEQYF
few	15	TRBV12-3/TRBV12-4	TRBJ2-3	NA	TGTGCCAGCAGTTACCCCCTTACCAGGACAGATACGCAGTATTTT	CASSYPLTRTDTQYF
few	12	TRBV6-2/TRBV6-3	TRBJ2-1	NA	TGTGCCAGCAGTTTTGGGAGGCATGGGCAGTTCTTC	CASSFGRHGQFF
NA	14	TRBV7-8	TRBJ2-3	NA	TGTGCCAGCAGCTGGGGACTTAACACAGATACGCAGTATTTT	CASSWGLNTDTQYF
NA	12	TRBV3-1	TRBJ2-1	TRBD2	TGTGCCAGCGCGGGAGTCTTCCATGAGCAGTTCTTC	CASAGVFHEQFF
few	13	TRBV5-6	TRBJ1-1	NA	TGTGCCAGCCTGAGTACAACAAACACTGAAGCTTTCTTT	CASLSTTNTEAFF
many	17	TRBV4-2	TRBJ2-3	TRBD2	TGTGCCAGCAGCCCTGGGTCTAGCGGGGGATACACAGATACGCAGTATTTT	CASSPGSSGGYTDTQYF
few	14	TRBV3-1	TRBJ2-7	NA	TGTGCCAGCAGCCATCGTCAGCGAAATTCCGAGCAGTACTTC	CASSHRQRNSEQYF
few	15	TRBV29-1	TRBJ1-1	NA	TGCAGCGTCCCCCGGCCGGGTGGCCCGAACACTGAAGCTTTCTTT	CSVPRPGGPNTEAFF
NA	16	TRBV28	TRBJ2-1	TRBD2	TGTGCCAGCAGCCAACCGAGGACTAGCGGCAACAATGAGCAGTTCTTC	CASSQPRTSGNNEQFF
NA	14	TRBV7-9	TRBJ2-5	TRBD2	TGTGCCAGCAGCTTCAGAACTAGCGGGGAGACCCAGTACTTC	CASSFRTSGETQYF
few	14	TRBV20-1	TRBJ1-4	NA	TGCAGTGCTAGAGATGCCGCGGCAGGTGAAAAACTGTTTTTT	CSARDAAAGEKLFF
NA	13	TRBV6-1	TRBJ2-7	TRBD1	TGTGCCAGCCGGGACAGGGCCACCTACGAGCAGTACTTC	CASRDRATYEQYF
NA	15	TRBV2	TRBJ2-7	TRBD2	TGTGCCAGCACTCCCTGGGGGACTAGCGGATACGAGCAGTACTTC	CASTPWGTSGYEQYF